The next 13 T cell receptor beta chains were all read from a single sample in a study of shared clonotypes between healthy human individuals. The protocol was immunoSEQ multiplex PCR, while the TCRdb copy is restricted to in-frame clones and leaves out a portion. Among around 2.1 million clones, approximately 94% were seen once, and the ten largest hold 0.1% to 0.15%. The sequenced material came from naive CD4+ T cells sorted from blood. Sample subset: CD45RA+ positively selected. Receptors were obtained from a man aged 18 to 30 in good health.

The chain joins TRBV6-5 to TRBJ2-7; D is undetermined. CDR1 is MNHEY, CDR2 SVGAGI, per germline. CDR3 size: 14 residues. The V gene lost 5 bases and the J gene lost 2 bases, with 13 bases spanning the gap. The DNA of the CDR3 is TGTGCCAGCAGTCGCGGCGCGGCTACCTACGAGCAGTACTTC. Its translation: CASSRGAATYEQYF.

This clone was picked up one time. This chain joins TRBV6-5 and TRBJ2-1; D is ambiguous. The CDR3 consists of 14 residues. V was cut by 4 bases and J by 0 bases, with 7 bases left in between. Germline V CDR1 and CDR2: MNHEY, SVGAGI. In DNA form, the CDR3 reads TGTGCCAGCAGTTCCCGGACCTCCTACAATGAGCAGTTCTTC. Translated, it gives CASSSRTSYNEQFF.

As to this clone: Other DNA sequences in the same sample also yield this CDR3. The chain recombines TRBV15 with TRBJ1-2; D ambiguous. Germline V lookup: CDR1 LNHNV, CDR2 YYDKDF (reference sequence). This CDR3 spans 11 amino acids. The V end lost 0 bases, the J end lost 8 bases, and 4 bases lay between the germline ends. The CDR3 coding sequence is TGTGCCACCAGCAGAGACGGAGGCTACACCTTC. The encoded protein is CATSRDGGYTF.

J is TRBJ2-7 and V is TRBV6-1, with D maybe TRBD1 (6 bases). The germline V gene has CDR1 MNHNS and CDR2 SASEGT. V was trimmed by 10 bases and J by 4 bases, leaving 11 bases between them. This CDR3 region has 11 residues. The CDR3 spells CAMRTVYEQYF. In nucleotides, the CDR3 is TGTGCCATGAGGACAGTTTACGAGCAGTACTTC.

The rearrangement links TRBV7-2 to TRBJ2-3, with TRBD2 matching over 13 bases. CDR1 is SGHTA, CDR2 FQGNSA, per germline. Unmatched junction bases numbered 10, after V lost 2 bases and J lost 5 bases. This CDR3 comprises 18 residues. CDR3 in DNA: TGTGCCAGCAGCTTAACGACTAGCGGGAGGAAGTTGAGAGATACGCAGTATTTT. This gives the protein CASSLTTSGRKLRDTQYF.

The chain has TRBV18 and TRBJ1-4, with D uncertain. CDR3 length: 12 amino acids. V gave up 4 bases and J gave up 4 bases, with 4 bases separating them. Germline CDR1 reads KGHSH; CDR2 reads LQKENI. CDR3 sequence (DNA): TGTGCCAGCTCACTGAATAATGAAAAACTGTTTTTT. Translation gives CASSLNNEKLFF. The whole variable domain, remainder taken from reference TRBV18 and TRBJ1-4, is NAGVMQNPRHLVRRRGQEARLRCSPMKGHSHVYWYRQLPEEGLKFMVYLQKENIIDESGMPKERFSAEFPKEGPSILRIQQVVRGDSAAYFCASSLNNEKLFFGSGTQLSVL.

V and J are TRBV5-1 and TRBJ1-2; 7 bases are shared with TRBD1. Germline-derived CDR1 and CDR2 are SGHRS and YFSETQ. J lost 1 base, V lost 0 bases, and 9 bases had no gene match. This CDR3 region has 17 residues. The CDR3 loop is CASSLAGRQGGNYGYTF. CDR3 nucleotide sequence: TGCGCCAGCAGCTTGGCCGGGAGACAGGGAGGTAACTATGGCTACACCTTC.

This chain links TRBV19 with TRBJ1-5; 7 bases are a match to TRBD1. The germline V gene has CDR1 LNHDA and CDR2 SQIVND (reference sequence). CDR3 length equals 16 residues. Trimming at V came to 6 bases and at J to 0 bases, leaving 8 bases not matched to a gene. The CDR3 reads CASSTGVIGSNQPQHF. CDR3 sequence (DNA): TGTGCCAGTAGCACAGGGGTGATCGGTAGCAATCAGCCCCAGCATTTT. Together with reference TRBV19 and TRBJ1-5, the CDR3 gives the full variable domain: DGGITQSPKYLFRKEGQNVTLSCEQNLNHDAMYWYRQDPGQGLRLIYYSQIVNDFQKGDIAEGYSVSREKKESFPLTVTSAQKNPTAFYLCASSTGVIGSNQPQHFGDGTRLSIL.

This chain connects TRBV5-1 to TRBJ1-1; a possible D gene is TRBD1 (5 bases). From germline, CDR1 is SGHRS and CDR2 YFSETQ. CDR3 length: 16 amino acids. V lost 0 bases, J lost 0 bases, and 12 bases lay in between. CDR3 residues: CASSLEGLLMNTEAFF. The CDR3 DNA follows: TGCGCCAGCAGCTTGGAGGGGCTGCTGATGAACACTGAAGCTTTCTTT. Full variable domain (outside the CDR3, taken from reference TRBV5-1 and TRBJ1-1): KAGVTQTPRYLIKTRGQQVTLSCSPISGHRSVSWYQQTPGQGLQFLFEYFSETQRNKGNFPGRFSGRQFSNSRSEMNVSTLELGDSALYLCASSLEGLLMNTEAFFGQGTRLTVV.

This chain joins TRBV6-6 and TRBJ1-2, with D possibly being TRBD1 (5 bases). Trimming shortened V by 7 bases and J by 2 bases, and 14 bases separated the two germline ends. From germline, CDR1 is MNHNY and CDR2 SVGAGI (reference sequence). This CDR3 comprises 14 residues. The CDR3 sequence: CASNRKRDNYGYTF. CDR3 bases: TGTGCCAGCAACAGAAAGCGGGACAACTATGGCTACACCTTC.

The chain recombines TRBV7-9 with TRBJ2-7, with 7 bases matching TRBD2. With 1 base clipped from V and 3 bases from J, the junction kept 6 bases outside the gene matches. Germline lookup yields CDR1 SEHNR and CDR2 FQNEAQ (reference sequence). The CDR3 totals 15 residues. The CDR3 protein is CASSLGAGKSYEQYF. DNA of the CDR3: TGTGCCAGCAGCTTAGGAGCGGGGAAAAGCTACGAGCAGTACTTC.

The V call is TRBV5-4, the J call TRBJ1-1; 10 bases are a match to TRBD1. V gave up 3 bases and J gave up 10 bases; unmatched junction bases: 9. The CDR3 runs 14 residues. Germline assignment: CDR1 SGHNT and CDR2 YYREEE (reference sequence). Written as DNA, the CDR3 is TGTGCCAGCAGCTCCTCCGGACAGGGGGGAGTAGCTTTCTTT. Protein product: CASSSSGQGGVAFF.

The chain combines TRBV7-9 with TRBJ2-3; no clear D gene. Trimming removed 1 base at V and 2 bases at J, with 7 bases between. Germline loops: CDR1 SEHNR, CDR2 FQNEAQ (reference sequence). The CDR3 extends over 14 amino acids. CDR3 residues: CASSLVGFTDTQYF. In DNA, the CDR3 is TGTGCCAGCAGCTTAGTAGGATTCACAGATACGCAGTATTTT.